Following are 24 T cell receptor beta chains from one sample sequenced in a study of T cell responses to AZD1222 COVID-19 vaccine. Repertoires were generated with immunoSEQ multiplex PCR, while TCRdb's copy carries only in-frame clones and drops some. The sample has about 140,000 clones; about 91% are singletons. This sample comprised peripheral blood, obtained on day 0 of AZD1222 vaccination. These receptors came from an adult in good health.

This clone showed up just once. The chain employs TRBV18 and TRBJ2-3; D remains ambiguous. CDR1 is KGHSH and CDR2 is LQKENI in the germline V gene. This CDR3 region has 17 residues. The V end was cut by 3 bases, the J end by 3 bases, with 19 bases between. The DNA for the CDR3 is TGTGCCAGCTCACCCCTGGGGATCACAGAACTAACAGATACGCAGTATTTT. This gives the protein CASSPLGITELTDTQYF.

Comments on this clone: Other nucleotide sequences in the sample specify the same CDR3. In DNA, the CDR3 is TGTGCCAGCAGCTTAGGACAGGGGGGTGGCTACACCTTC. Translation: CASSLGQGGGYTF. The chain joins TRBV7-9 to TRBJ1-2; 9 positions match TRBD1. In germline, CDR1 is SEHNR, CDR2 FQNEAQ (reference sequence). The CDR3 totals 13 residues. Trimming cost V 1 base and J 7 bases; bases outside gene matches: 1.

The chain is built from TRBV18 and TRBJ1-6; 8 bases map to TRBD1. V dropped 1 base and J dropped 7; count of bases not matched to a gene: 6. Germline V CDR1 and CDR2: KGHSH, LQKENI. The CDR3 extends over 16 amino acids. Written as DNA, the CDR3 is TGTGCCAGCTCACCACGCTCAGGGGGCGGAAATTCACCCCTCCACTTT. Encoded protein: CASSPRSGGGNSPLHF.

This chain's CDR3 is CAWSVQENSPLHF. In DNA, the CDR3 is TGTGCCTGGAGTGTCCAGGAGAATTCACCCCTCCACTTT. This chain uses TRBV30 with TRBJ1-6, with unresolved D. From germline, CDR1 is GTSNPN and CDR2 SVGIG (reference sequence). V was cut by 0 bases and J by 7 bases, with 7 bases left in between. The CDR3 length is 13 residues.

The chain is built from TRBV6-2 or TRBV6-3 and TRBJ2-1, with 7 bases fitting TRBD2. V shed 2 bases, J shed 6 bases, and the junction held 7 bases outside the gene matches. The CDR3 spans 15 residues. The germline gives CDR1 MNHEY, CDR2 SVGEGT. In DNA, the CDR3 is TGTGCCAGCAGTTACGATGACGGGGGGTCCAATGAGCAGTTCTTC. It is translated as CASSYDDGGSNEQFF.

The rearrangement joins TRBV7-9 to TRBJ2-1, with a tentative D call TRBD2 (5 bases). The CDR3 is 13 residues long. CDR1 is SEHNR, CDR2 FQNEAQ, per germline (reference sequence). V lost 0 bases and J 12 bases, leaving 12 bases between the germline ends. CDR3 region: CASSLAVGVSQFF. DNA for the CDR3: TGTGCCAGCAGCTTAGCCGTGGGAGTCTCGCAGTTCTTC.

The genes are TRBV18 and TRBJ1-5; D may be TRBD1 (6 bases). V was clipped by 4 bases and J by 4 bases, with 14 bases between them. This CDR3 is 15 amino acids long. Germline values: CDR1 KGHSH, CDR2 LQKENI. The CDR3 bases are TGTGCCAGCTCACTAGACACAGGGAGAAATCAGCCCCAGCATTTT. Translated: CASSLDTGRNQPQHF.

The chain carries TRBV5-1 and TRBJ1-6; D not certain. Trimming removed 2 bases at V and 6 bases at J, with 9 bases between. The CDR3 is 14 amino acids. CDR1 is SGHRS and CDR2 is YFSETQ in the germline V gene. CDR3 DNA sequence: TGCGCCAGCAGCTTCCGGAGTACTAATTCACCCCTCCACTTT. Protein product: CASSFRSTNSPLHF.

This clone was picked up one time. This chain uses TRBV2 with TRBJ2-7; no reliable D call. V lost 8 bases and J 7 bases, leaving 12 bases between the germline ends. The CDR3 contains 11 residues. CDR1 and CDR2 (germline): SNHLY, FYNNEI. DNA for the CDR3: TGTGCCAGCTGGTCGGAATGGGAGCAGTACTTC. It is translated as CASWSEWEQYF.

The CDR3 loop is CASSFSGTNYGYTF. Here the CDR3 DNA reads TGTGCCAGCAGCTTCAGCGGGACAAACTATGGCTACACCTTC. The chain carries TRBV5-4 and TRBJ1-2; maybe TRBD1 (6 bases). Germline CDR1 and CDR2: SGHNT and YYREEE (reference sequence). The ends were cut back, 2 bases at V and 2 bases at J, with 10 bases in the middle. The CDR3 is 14 amino acids.

The gene calls are TRBV7-9 and TRBJ2-5; 10 bases fit TRBD2. Germline lookup yields CDR1 SEHNR and CDR2 FQNEAQ (reference sequence). After removal of 4 bases from V and 6 bases from J, the junction contained 8 bases not matched to a gene. The CDR3 has 15 residues. CDR3 in amino acids: CASSYLAGVGKTQYF. Here the CDR3 DNA reads TGTGCCAGCAGCTATCTAGCGGGGGTGGGAAAGACCCAGTACTTC.

The rearrangement links TRBV3-1 (or the pseudogene TRBV3-2) to TRBJ1-2, with a weak D call TRBD1 (5 bases). Germline lookup yields CDR1 LGHDT and CDR2 YNNKEL (reference sequence). The CDR3 extends over 12 amino acids. V gave up 2 bases and J gave up 4 bases, with 5 bases separating them. In DNA form, the CDR3 reads TGTGCCAGCAGCCAACAGGGCTATGGCTACACCTTC. Amino acids: CASSQQGYGYTF.

The gene calls are TRBV3-1 (or the pseudogene TRBV3-2) and TRBJ1-1, with TRBD1 as a possible D gene (6 bases). The V gene's germline CDR1 is LGHDT and CDR2 YNNKEL (reference sequence). Trimming left V 5 bases short and J 5 bases short, with 18 bases between. CDR3 length equals 15 residues. The CDR3 coding sequence is TGTGCCAGCAGCGCGGGACACCGAATGTGGACTGAAGCTTTCTTT. Protein product: CASSAGHRMWTEAFF.

The chain links TRBV18 to TRBJ1-2; D unclear. The CDR3 is made up of 14 amino acids. Trimming shortened V by 2 bases and J by 1 base, and 8 bases separated the two germline ends. The germline gives CDR1 KGHSH, CDR2 LQKENI. CDR3 nucleotides: TGTGCCAGCTCACCAAAGGTCGTTAACTATGGCTACACCTTC. Amino acid sequence: CASSPKVVNYGYTF.

This chain joins TRBV5-6 and TRBJ1-4; the D is unclear. CDR3 length: 14 residues. Germline assignment: CDR1 SGHDT and CDR2 YYEEEE. Deletions cut 4 bases from V and 8 bases from J, with 15 bases between. CDR3 amino acids: CASSLVEVGEKLFF. CDR3 DNA: TGTGCCAGCAGCCTCGTTGAGGTGGGCGAAAAACTGTTTTTT.

The gene calls are TRBV3-1 (or the pseudogene TRBV3-2) and TRBJ2-5; perhaps D is TRBD1 or TRBD2 (6 bases each). Germline V gene lookup returns CDR1 LGHDT and CDR2 YNNKEL (reference sequence). The CDR3 loop spans 15 amino acids. V dropped 2 bases and J dropped 4 bases, with 14 bases sitting between them. The CDR3 DNA sequence: TGTGCCAGCAGCCAAAAAGGTCGGGGGCCAGAGACCCAGTACTTC. Residues: CASSQKGRGPETQYF.

CDR3 sequence (DNA): TGTGCCAGCAGTGTGTGGGACAGCGCTGAAGCTTTCTTT. It is translated as CASSVWDSAEAFF. This chain joins TRBV2 and TRBJ1-1; 7 bases fit TRBD1. The V gene end was trimmed by 4 bases and the J gene end by 6 bases; junction bases not matched to a gene: 5. CDR1 and CDR2 (germline): SNHLY, FYNNEI. The CDR3 runs 13 residues. Full variable domain (missing parts from reference TRBV2 and TRBJ1-1): EPEVTQTPSHQVTQMGQEVILRCVPISNHLYFYWYRQILGQKVEFLVSFYNNEISEKSEIFDDQFSVERPDGSNFTLKIRSTKLEDSAMYFCASSVWDSAEAFFGQGTRLTVV.

The chain carries TRBV5-1 and TRBJ1-3; no clear D. There are 13 residues in the CDR3. The germline gives CDR1 SGHRS, CDR2 YFSETQ. The V end lost 1 base, the J end lost 1 base, and 3 bases lay between the germline ends. CDR3 sequence: CASSLLSGNTIYF. The CDR3 DNA is TGCGCCAGCAGCTTGCTATCTGGAAACACCATATATTTT.

The gene calls are TRBV6-5 and TRBJ2-5; D may be TRBD2 (6 bases). This CDR3 contains 14 residues. Trimming removed 5 bases from V and 4 bases from J, with 14 bases in between. In germline, CDR1 is MNHEY, CDR2 SVGAGI. The CDR3 nucleotides are TGTGCCAGCAGTCAATCTAGCGAGGCAGAGACCCAGTACTTC. Translating gives CASSQSSEAETQYF.

The chain uses TRBV6-5 and TRBJ1-2, with a weak D call TRBD1 (5 bases). The CDR3 is 14 residues long. Trimming removed 2 bases at V and 6 bases at J, with 13 bases between. CDR1 and CDR2 from the germline V gene are MNHEY and SVGAGI. The CDR3 DNA reads as TGTGCCAGCAGTTACACCGGTGGGGGGGATGGCTACACCTTC. Translating gives CASSYTGGGDGYTF.

The chain carries TRBV27 and TRBJ2-4; 8 nucleotides line up with TRBD2. Germline CDR1 and CDR2: MNHEY and SMNVEV (reference sequence). This CDR3 spans 20 amino acids. Germline trimming cut 6 bases from V and 1 base from J; bases unmatched to any gene: 20. CDR3 loop: CASSLFSPAGEGKAKNIQYF. In DNA form, the CDR3 reads TGTGCCAGCAGCCTCTTCAGTCCAGCGGGAGAAGGTAAGGCCAAAAACATTCAGTACTTC.

The genes are TRBV27 and TRBJ1-4; maybe TRBD1 (5 bases). The CDR3 loop spans 15 amino acids. Germline V CDR1 and CDR2: MNHEY, SMNVEV (reference sequence). Trimming left V 5 bases short and J 12 bases short, with 22 bases between. This CDR3 reads CASSPYKSGYSELFF. The CDR3 DNA reads TGTGCCAGCAGTCCCTACAAGTCAGGGTATAGTGAACTGTTTTTT.

The chain is built from TRBV5-1 and TRBJ1-4, with D tentatively TRBD1 (6 bases). The CDR3 spans 15 residues. V lost 3 bases and J 5 bases, leaving 14 bases between the germline ends. Germline V CDR1 and CDR2: SGHRS, YFSETQ. CDR3: CASSYLGQGNEKLFF. CDR3 nucleotides: TGCGCCAGCAGCTATTTGGGGCAGGGGAATGAAAAACTGTTTTTT.

This rearrangement joins TRBV7-3 to TRBJ1-1; 8 bases fit TRBD1. CDR3 size: 18 residues. Germline loops: CDR1 SGHTA, CDR2 FQGTGA. J gave up 0 bases and V 5 bases, and 14 bases lay outside the gene matches. Here the CDR3 reads CASSADSTGARLNTEAFF. The CDR3 DNA is TGTGCCAGCAGCGCAGACTCGACAGGGGCCCGACTGAACACTGAAGCTTTCTTT.